Below are 18 T cell receptor beta chains sequenced from a single sample in a study of CD8+CD57+ T cells in acquired aplastic anemia (dated by TCRdb to 2016 to 2018). Sequencing was carried out with an Illumina HiSeq 2000. TCR beta VDJ combination and CDR3 sequence profiling used genomic DNA as the template. The public reads were reprocessed in TCRdb via fastp at Q25 and MiXCR, keeping in-frame beta chains. Under each unique CDR3 protein, matching rows form one entry showing the most common genes and DNA. For this sample the table gives hundreds of thousands of distinct CDR3 sequences, of which around 30% were detected only once. Jointly, the top ten make up approximately 0.82% of the sample. The patients picked for sequencing were ones in whom flow cytometry had shown an expansion of CD8+CD57+ cells. The sequencing sample was made of sorted CD4+, CD8+, or CD8+CD57+ T cells (not recorded which) from PBMCs. The receptors shown here come from a human donor with aplastic anemia.

This clonotype has a handful of counts. The J gene is TRBJ1-1, the V gene TRBV11-3, with 7 bases that match TRBD1. Per the germline V gene, CDR1 is SGHNT and CDR2 is YENEEA. CDR3 length: 13 residues. V shed 5 bases, J shed 6 bases, and the junction held 6 bases outside the gene matches. In nucleotides, the CDR3 is TGTGCCAGCAGCCCAGGGGGTCGCGCTGAAGCTTTCTTT. Encoded protein: CASSPGGRAEAFF.

This clonotype was counted a few times. The V gene is TRBV15, the J gene TRBJ2-5; 8 nucleotides match TRBD1. Germline V gene lookup returns CDR1 LNHNV and CDR2 YYDKDF (reference sequence). With V trimmed by 11 bases and J by 5 bases, 10 bases remained unmatched. This CDR3 contains 13 residues. The CDR3 DNA is TGTGCCTGGAGTGGACAGGGCTGGGAGACCCAGTACTTC. Translation gives CAWSGQGWETQYF.

This clonotype came up many times. The chain recombines TRBV7-2 with TRBJ1-1, with no clear D. Trimming stripped 1 base from V and 0 bases from J, with 6 bases between. This CDR3 is 14 amino acids long. CDR1 is SGHTA and CDR2 is FQGNSA in the germline V gene. CDR3 DNA sequence: TGTGCCAGCAGCTTAGTTGGGATGAACACTGAAGCTTTCTTT. It specifies CASSLVGMNTEAFF.

The chain has TRBV28 and TRBJ2-7, with D perhaps TRBD1 or TRBD2 (5 bases each). From germline, CDR1 is MDHEN and CDR2 SYDVKM. V lost 8 bases to trimming and J lost 4 bases, with 12 bases between them. The CDR3 spans 12 residues. Here the CDR3 DNA reads TGTGCCAGCGGATCCGGGGCGTACGAGCAGTACTTC. It encodes CASGSGAYEQYF.

The rearrangement links TRBV25-1 to TRBJ2-3; TRBD2 matches at 8 bases. The germline CDR1 and CDR2 sequences are MGHDK and SYGVNS. This CDR3 has 12 residues. V lost 7 bases and J lost 6; bases outside the gene matches: 3. The CDR3 protein is CASMSGGDTQYF. The CDR3 coding sequence is TGTGCCAGCATGTCGGGGGGGGATACGCAGTATTTT.

This clonotype was detected only a few times. J is TRBJ2-7 and V is TRBV20-1; D gene unclear. This CDR3 is 12 amino acids long. Deletions cut 0 bases from V and 6 bases from J, with 9 bases between. CDR1 and CDR2 from the germline V gene are DFQATT and SNEGSKA (reference sequence). CDR3 protein: CSARDPSLEQYF. Here the CDR3 DNA reads TGCAGTGCTAGAGATCCCTCTCTCGAGCAGTACTTC.

The chain combines TRBV5-6 with TRBJ2-5; 11 nucleotides agree with TRBD2. J was trimmed by 7 bases and V by 4 bases; bases with no gene match: 12. Germline values: CDR1 SGHDT, CDR2 YYEEEE. The CDR3 runs 16 residues. The CDR3 spells CASSPTSGGPGGTQYF. For the CDR3, the DNA is TGTGCCAGCAGCCCTACTAGCGGGGGCCCGGGAGGGACCCAGTACTTC.

On this clonotype: This may be a read error, as it is one base from a much larger clone. V gene TRBV14 combines with J gene TRBJ1-2, with D unresolved. This CDR3 comprises 17 residues. CDR1 and CDR2 (germline): SGHDN, FVKESK. V was shortened by 0 bases and J by 3 bases, with 17 bases between the two germline ends. The CDR3 region has the DNA TGTGCCAGCAGCCAAGATGTCCGCCTGGCAGGAGACTATGGCTACACCTTC. It encodes CASSQDVRLAGDYGYTF.

The chain uses TRBV25-1 and TRBJ2-7; the match to TRBD1 covers 8 bases. The CDR3 sequence is 15 residues long. V lost 5 bases to trimming and J lost 0 bases; unmatched junction nucleotides: 6. From germline, CDR1 is MGHDK and CDR2 SYGVNS. CDR3 in amino acids: CASSFDRGYSYEQYF. CDR3 nucleotides: TGTGCCAGCAGTTTCGACAGGGGCTACTCCTACGAGCAGTACTTC.

The chain employs TRBV10-3 and TRBJ1-2; unclear D gene. The V end lost 7 bases, the J end lost 0 bases, and 12 bases lay between the germline ends. The germline V gene encodes CDR1 ENHRY and CDR2 SYGVKD. The CDR3 totals 14 residues. The CDR3 is CAITQEGANYGYTF. The DNA for the CDR3 is TGTGCCATCACTCAAGAGGGAGCTAACTATGGCTACACCTTC.

To note about this clonotype: Given a much more abundant clone one base away, this may be a read error. The V and J genes are TRBV4-3 and TRBJ1-6, with 7 bases aligning to TRBD1. This CDR3 spans 16 amino acids. CDR1 is LGHNA and CDR2 is YSLEER in the germline V gene. CDR3 bases: TGCGCCAGCAGCCAAGAGACAGGGAGGGATAATTCACCCCCCCACTTT. This sequence encodes CASSQETGRDNSPPHF.

This clonotype was counted at least ten times. J is TRBJ2-7 and V is TRBV15; D unresolved. Germline V gives CDR1 LNHNV, CDR2 YYDKDF (reference sequence). This CDR3 spans 16 amino acids. Between the trimmed V and J ends, which lost 0 bases and 7 bases, there was a span of 19 bases. The CDR3 here is CATSRDNGVFVREQYF. The CDR3 nucleotides are TGTGCCACCAGCAGAGATAATGGCGTATTTGTGCGGGAGCAGTACTTC.

Only a few counts were recorded for this clonotype. The chain has TRBV29-1 and TRBJ2-5; D is perhaps TRBD1 or TRBD2 (5 bases each). The CDR3 is 15 residues long. The germline gives CDR1 SQVTM, CDR2 ANQGSEA. Trimming removed 6 bases at V and 0 bases at J, with 17 bases between. The CDR3 loop is CSVPTGLLYQETQYF. CDR3 DNA sequence: TGCAGCGTCCCTACGGGGCTTTTATACCAAGAGACCCAGTACTTC.

In regard to this clonotype: The junction departs from the called germline gene at one end, perhaps through a read error. The gene calls are TRBV5-8 and TRBJ1-3; D possibly corresponds to TRBD1 (5 bases). The V gene's germline CDR1 is SGHTS and CDR2 YDEGEE. The CDR3 consists of 14 residues. The CDR3 here is CASSPGRAGNAIYF. The DNA of the CDR3 is TGTGCCAGCAGCCCGGGGCGTGCAGGAAACGCCATATATTTT.

This clonotype was observed a handful of times. The chain uses TRBV4-1 and TRBJ2-7; TRBD1 might be the D (5 bases). V lost 0 bases, J lost 6 bases, and 15 bases lay in between. This CDR3 spans 15 amino acids. Germline loops: CDR1 MGHRA, CDR2 YSYEKL. CDR3 residues: CASSQETGRVFEQYF. CDR3 in DNA: TGCGCCAGCAGCCAAGAGACGGGCAGGGTGTTCGAGCAGTACTTC.

The gene calls are TRBV9 and TRBJ2-5, with a possible D match to TRBD2 (6 bases). The germline V gene has CDR1 SGDLS and CDR2 YYNGEE. The CDR3 is 15 residues long. V lost 2 bases to trimming and J lost 4 bases, with 15 bases between them. CDR3 residues: CASSVSLRGGETQYF. DNA for the CDR3: TGTGCCAGCAGCGTCTCCCTCCGGGGAGGAGAGACCCAGTACTTC.

V gene TRBV2 combines with J gene TRBJ2-5, with D tentatively TRBD1 (5 bases). Trimming removed 5 bases at V and 1 base at J, with 14 bases between. CDR3 length: 15 amino acids. Germline CDR1 reads SNHLY; CDR2 reads FYNNEI. The CDR3 loop is CASSYLFDSQETQYF. The CDR3 DNA follows: TGTGCCAGCAGTTACTTATTCGACAGCCAAGAGACCCAGTACTTC.

This clonotype was seen a few times. V usage is TRBV12-3 or TRBV12-4 and J usage is TRBJ1-3; D not resolved. V was cut by 2 bases and J by 0 bases, with 14 bases left in between. This CDR3 has 17 residues. The CDR3: CASSLLLGGISGNTIYF. The CDR3 DNA follows: TGTGCCAGCAGTTTACTTCTGGGCGGGATCTCTGGAAACACCATATATTTT.